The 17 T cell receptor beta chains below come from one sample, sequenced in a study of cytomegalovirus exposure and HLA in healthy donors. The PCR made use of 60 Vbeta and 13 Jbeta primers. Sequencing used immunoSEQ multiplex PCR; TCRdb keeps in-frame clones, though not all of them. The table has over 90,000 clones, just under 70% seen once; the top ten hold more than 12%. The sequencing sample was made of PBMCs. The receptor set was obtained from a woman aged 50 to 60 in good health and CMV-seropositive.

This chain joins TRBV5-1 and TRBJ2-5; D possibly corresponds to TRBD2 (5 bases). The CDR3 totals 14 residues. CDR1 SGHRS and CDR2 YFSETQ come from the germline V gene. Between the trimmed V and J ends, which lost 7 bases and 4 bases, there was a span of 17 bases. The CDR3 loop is CASGREGSRETQYF. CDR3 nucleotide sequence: TGCGCCAGCGGTCGGGAAGGTTCCCGAGAGACCCAGTACTTC.

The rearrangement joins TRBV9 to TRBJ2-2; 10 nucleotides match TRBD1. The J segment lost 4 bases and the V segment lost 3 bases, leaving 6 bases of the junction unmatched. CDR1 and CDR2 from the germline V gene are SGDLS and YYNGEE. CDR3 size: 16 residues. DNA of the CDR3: TGTGCCAGCAGCGCGAGACAGGGGGCGTCCACCGGGGAGCTGTTTTTT. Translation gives CASSARQGASTGELFF.

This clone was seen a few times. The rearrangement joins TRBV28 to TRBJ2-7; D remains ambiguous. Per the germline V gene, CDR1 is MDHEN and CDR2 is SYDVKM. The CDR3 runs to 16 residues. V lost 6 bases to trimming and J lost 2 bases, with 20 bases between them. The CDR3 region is CASSPHRGPLPYEQYF. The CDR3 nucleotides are TGTGCCAGCAGCCCCCATCGAGGCCCACTCCCCTACGAGCAGTACTTC.

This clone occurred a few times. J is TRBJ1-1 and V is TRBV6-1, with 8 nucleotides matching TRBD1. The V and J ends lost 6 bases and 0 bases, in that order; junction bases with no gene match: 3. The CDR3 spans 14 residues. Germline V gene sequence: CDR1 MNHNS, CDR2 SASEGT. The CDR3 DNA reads TGTGCCAGCAGCCGGACAGGGATGAACACTGAAGCTTTCTTT. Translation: CASSRTGMNTEAFF.

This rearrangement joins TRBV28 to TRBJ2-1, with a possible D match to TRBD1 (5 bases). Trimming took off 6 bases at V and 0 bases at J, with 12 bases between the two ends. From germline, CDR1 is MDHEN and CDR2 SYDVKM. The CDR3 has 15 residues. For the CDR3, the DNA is TGTGCCAGCAGCGACAGCGATTTCTCCTACAATGAGCAGTTCTTC. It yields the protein CASSDSDFSYNEQFF.

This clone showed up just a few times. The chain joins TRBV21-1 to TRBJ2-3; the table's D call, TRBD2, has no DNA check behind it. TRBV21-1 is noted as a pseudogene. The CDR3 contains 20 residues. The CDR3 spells CASSKDGNGGRANGTDTQYF. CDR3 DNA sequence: TGTGCCAGCAGCAAAGACGGAAATGGCGGGAGGGCGAATGGCACAGATACGCAGTATTTT.

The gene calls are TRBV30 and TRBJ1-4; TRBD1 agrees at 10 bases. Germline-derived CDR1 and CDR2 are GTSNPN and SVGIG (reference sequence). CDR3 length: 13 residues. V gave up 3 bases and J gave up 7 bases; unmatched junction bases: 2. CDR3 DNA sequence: TGTGCCTGGAGGGACAGGGGGACTGAAAAACTGTTTTTT. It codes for CAWRDRGTEKLFF.

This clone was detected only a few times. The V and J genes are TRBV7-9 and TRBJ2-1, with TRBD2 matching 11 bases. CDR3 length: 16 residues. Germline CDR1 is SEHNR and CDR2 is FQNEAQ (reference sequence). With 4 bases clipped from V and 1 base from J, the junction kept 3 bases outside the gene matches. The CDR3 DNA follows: TGTGCCAGCAGCTCCCGGACTAGCGGGTCCTACAATGAGCAGTTCTTC. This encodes CASSSRTSGSYNEQFF. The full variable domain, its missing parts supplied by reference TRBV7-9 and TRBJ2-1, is DTGVSQNPRHKITKRGQNVTFRCDPISEHNRLYWYRQTLGQGPEFLTYFQNEAQLEKSRLLSDRFSAERPKGSFSTLEIQRTEQGDSAMYLCASSSRTSGSYNEQFFGPGTRLTVL.

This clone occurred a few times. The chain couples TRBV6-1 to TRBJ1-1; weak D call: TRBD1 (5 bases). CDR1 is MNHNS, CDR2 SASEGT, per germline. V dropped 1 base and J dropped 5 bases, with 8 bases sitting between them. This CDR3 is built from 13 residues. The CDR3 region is CASSEVGGTEAFF. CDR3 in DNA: TGTGCCAGCAGTGAAGTGGGGGGTACTGAAGCTTTCTTT.

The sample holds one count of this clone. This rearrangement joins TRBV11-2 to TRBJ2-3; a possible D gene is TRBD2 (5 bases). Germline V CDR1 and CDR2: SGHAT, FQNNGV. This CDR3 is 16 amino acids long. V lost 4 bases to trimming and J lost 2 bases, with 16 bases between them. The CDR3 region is CASSSINGISTDTQYF. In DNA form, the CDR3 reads TGTGCCAGCAGCTCGATAAACGGGATATCCACAGATACGCAGTATTTT.

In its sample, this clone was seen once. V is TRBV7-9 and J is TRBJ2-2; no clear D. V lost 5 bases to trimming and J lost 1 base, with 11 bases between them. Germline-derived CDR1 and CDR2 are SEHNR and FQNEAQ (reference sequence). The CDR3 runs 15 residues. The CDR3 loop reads CASSPRSRNTGELFF. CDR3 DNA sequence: TGTGCCAGCAGCCCTAGGAGCAGGAACACCGGGGAGCTGTTTTTT.

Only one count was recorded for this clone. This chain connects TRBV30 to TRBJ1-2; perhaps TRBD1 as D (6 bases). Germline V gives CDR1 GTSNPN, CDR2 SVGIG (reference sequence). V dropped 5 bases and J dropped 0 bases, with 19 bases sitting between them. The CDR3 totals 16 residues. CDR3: CAWGTGRSVTNYGYTF. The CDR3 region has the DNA TGTGCCTGGGGAACAGGGAGAAGTGTGACTAACTATGGCTACACCTTC.

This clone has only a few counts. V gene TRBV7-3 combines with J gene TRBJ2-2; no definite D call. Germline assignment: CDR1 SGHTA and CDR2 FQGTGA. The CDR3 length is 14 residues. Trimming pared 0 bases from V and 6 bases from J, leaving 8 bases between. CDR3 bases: TGTGCCAGCAGCTTAACCTCGAGTGCCGGGGAGCTGTTTTTT. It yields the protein CASSLTSSAGELFF.

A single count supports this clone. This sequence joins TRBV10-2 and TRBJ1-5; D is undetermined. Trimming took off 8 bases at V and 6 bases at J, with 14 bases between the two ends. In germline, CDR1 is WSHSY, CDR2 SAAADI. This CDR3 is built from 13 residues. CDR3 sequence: CASGTVGSQPQHF. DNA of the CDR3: TGCGCCAGCGGTACAGTGGGGAGTCAGCCCCAGCATTTT.

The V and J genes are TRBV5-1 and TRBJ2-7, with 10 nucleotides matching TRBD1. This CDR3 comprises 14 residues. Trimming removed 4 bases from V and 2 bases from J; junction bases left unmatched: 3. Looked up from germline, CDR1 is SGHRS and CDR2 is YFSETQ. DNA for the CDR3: TGCGCCAGCAGCGCTGGACAGGGGGCCTACGAGCAGTACTTC. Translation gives CASSAGQGAYEQYF.

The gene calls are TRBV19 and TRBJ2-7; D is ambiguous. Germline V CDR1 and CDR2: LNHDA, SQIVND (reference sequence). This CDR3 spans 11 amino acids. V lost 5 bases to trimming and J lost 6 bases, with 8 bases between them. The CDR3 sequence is CASSDTLEQYF. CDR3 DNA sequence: TGTGCCAGTAGTGACACACTCGAGCAGTACTTC.

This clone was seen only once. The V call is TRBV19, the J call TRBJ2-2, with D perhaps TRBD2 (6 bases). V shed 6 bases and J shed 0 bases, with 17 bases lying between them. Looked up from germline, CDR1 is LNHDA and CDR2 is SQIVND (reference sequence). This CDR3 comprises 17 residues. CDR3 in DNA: TGTGCCAGTAGCCAGATTTGGGGGGAATCGAACACCGGGGAGCTGTTTTTT. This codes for CASSQIWGESNTGELFF.